Below are 4 T cell receptor beta chains sequenced from a single sample in a study of cytomegalovirus exposure and HLA in healthy donors. With 60 Vbeta and 13 Jbeta primers, the PCR was carried out. Generated by immunoSEQ multiplex PCR, the TCRdb table keeps only in-frame clones and is missing some. The sample records 150,000 to 200,000 clones, roughly four fifths being singletons. Sequencing was performed on PBMCs. These TCRs come from a woman under 40 in good health and CMV-seropositive.

The J gene is TRBJ1-1, the V gene TRBV30; D uncertain. CDR1 and CDR2 from the germline V gene are GTSNPN and SVGIG (reference sequence). Trimming took 2 bases from V and 7 from J, leaving 8 bases between them. The CDR3 contains 11 residues. CDR3 sequence (DNA): TGTGCCTGGAGTTTTTCACATGAAGCTTTCTTT. Translation gives CAWSFSHEAFF.

The V and J genes are TRBV5-1 and TRBJ2-3; 10 nucleotides agree with TRBD2. The CDR3 contains 16 residues. Looked up from germline, CDR1 is SGHRS and CDR2 is YFSETQ. J gave up 5 bases and V 1 base, and 7 bases lay outside the gene matches. CDR3 loop: CASSLPQRGGRDTQYF. The CDR3 DNA follows: TGCGCCAGCAGCTTGCCCCAGCGGGGGGGCCGAGATACGCAGTATTTT.

The CDR3 spells CSVSEGGGLVRDIQYF. DNA of the CDR3: TGCAGCGTTAGTGAAGGCGGGGGGTTAGTCCGGGACATTCAGTACTTC. The genes are TRBV29-1 and TRBJ2-4, with TRBD2 identical over 8 bases. Germline values: CDR1 SQVTM, CDR2 ANQGSEA. V trimming: 5 bases; J trimming: 8 bases; junction bases outside the gene matches: 17. This CDR3 has 16 residues.

The genes are TRBV7-9 and TRBJ2-1; D remains ambiguous. In germline, CDR1 is SEHNR, CDR2 FQNEAQ (reference sequence). This CDR3 spans 14 amino acids. V was shortened by 0 bases and J by 3 bases, with 6 bases between the two germline ends. The CDR3 here is CASSLALSYNEQFF. CDR3 DNA sequence: TGTGCCAGCAGCTTAGCCCTAAGCTACAATGAGCAGTTCTTC.